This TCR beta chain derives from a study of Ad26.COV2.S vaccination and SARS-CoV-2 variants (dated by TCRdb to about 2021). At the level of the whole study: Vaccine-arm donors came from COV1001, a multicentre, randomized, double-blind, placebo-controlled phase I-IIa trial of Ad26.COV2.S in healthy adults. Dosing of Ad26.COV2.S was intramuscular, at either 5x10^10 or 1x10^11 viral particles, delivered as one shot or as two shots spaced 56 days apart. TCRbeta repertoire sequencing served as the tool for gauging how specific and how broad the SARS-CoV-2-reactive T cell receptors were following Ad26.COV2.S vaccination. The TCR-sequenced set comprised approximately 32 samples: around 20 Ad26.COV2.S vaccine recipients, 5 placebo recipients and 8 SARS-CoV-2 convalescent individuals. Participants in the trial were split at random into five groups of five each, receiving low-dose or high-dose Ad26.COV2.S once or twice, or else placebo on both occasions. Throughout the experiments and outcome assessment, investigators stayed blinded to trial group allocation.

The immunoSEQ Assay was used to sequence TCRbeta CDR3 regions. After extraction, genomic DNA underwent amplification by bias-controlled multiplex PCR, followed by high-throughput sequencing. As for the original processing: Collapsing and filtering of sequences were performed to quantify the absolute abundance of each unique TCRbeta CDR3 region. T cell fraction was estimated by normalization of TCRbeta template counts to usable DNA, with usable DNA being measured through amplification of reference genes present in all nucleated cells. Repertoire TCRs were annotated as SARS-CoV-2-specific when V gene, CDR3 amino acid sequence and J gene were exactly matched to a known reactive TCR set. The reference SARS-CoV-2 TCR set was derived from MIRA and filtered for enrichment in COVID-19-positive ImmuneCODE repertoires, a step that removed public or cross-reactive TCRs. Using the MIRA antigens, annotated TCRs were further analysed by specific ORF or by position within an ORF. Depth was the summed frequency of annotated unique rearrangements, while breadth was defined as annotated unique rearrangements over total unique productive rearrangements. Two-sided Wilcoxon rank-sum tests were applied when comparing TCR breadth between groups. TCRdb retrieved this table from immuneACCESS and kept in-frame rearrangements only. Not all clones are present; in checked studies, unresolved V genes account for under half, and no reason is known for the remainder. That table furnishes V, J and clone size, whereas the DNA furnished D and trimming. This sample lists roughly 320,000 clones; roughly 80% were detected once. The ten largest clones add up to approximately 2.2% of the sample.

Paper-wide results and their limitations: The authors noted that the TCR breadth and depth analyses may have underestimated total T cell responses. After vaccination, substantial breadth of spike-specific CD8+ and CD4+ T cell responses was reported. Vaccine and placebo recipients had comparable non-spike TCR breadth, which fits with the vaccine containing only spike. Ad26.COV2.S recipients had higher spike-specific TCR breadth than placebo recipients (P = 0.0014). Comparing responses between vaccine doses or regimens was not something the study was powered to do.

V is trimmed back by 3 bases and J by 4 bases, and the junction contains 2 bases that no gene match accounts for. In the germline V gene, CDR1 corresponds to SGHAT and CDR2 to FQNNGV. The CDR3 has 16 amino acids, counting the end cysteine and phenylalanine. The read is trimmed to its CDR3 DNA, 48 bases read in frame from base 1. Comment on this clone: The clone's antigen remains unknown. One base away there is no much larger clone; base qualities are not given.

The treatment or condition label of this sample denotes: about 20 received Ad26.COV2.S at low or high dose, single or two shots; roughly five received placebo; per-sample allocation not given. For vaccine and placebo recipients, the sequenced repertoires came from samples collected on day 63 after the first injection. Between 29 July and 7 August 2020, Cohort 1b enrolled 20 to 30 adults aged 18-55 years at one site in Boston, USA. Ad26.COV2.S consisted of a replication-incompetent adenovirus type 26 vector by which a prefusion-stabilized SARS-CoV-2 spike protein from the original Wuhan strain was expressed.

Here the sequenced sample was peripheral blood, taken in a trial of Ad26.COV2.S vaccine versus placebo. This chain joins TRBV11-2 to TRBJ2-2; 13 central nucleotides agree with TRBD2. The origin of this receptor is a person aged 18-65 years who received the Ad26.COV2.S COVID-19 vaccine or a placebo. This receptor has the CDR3 CASSLWTSGGTGELFF. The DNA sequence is TGTGCCAGCAGCTTGTGGACTAGCGGGGGCACCGGGGAGCTGTTTTTT.